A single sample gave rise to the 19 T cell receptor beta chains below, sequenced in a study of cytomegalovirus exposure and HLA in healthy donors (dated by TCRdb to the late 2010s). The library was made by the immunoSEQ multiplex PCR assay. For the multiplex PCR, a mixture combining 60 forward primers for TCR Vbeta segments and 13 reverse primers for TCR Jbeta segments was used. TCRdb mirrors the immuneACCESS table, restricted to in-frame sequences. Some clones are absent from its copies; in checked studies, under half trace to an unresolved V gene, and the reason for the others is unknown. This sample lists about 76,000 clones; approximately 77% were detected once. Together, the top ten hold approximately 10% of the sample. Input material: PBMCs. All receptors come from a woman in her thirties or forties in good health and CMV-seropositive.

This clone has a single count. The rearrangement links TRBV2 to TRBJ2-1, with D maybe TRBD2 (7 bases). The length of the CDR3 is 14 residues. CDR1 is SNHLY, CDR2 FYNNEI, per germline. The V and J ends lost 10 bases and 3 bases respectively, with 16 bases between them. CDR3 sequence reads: CATQGGGGYNEQFF. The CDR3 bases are TGTGCCACCCAAGGGGGGGGCGGCTACAATGAGCAGTTCTTC.

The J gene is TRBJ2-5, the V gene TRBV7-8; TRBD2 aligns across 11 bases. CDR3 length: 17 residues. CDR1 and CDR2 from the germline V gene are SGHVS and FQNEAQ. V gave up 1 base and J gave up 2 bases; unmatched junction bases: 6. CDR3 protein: CASSLEAGLAAQETQYF. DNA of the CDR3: TGTGCCAGCAGCTTAGAAGCGGGACTAGCGGCGCAAGAGACCCAGTACTTC.

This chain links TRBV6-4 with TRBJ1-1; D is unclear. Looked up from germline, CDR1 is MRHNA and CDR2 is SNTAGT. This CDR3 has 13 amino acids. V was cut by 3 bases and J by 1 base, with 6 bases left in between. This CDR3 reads CASSEQPNTEAFF. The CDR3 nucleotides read TGTGCCAGCAGTGAACAGCCGAACACTGAAGCTTTCTTT.

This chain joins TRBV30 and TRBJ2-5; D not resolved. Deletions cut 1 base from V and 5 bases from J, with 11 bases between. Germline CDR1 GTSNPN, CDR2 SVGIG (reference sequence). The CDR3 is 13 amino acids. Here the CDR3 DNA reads TGTGCCTGGAGTGGCGGTGGCCACGAGACCCAGTACTTC. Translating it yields CAWSGGGHETQYF. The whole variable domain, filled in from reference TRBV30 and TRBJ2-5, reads SQTIHQWPATLVQPVGSPLSLECTVEGTSNPNLYWYRQAAGRGLQLLFYSVGIGQISSEVPQNLSASRPQDRQFILSSKKLLLSDSGFYLCAWSGGGHETQYFGPGTRLLVL.

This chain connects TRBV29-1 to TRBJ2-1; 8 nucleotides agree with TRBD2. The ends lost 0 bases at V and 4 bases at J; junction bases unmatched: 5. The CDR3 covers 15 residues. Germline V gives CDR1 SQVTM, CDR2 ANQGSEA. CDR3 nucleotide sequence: TGCAGCGTTGAAGATCCGGCGGGAGGTTACAATGAGCAGTTCTTC. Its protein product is CSVEDPAGGYNEQFF.

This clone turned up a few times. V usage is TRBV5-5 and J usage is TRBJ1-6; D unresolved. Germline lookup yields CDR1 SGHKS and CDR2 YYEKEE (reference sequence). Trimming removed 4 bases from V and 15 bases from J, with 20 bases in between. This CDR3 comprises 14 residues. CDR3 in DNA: TGTGCCAGCAGCCCTAGCCGTGCTGCCGGCCGCCTCCACTTT. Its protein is CASSPSRAAGRLHF.

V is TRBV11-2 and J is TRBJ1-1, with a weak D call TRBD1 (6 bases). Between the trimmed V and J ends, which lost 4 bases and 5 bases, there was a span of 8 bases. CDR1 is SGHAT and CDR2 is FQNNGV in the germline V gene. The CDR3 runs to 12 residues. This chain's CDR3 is CASSSGVTEAFF. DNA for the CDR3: TGTGCCAGCAGCTCAGGGGTAACTGAAGCTTTCTTT. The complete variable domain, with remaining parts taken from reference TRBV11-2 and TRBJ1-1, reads EAGVAQSPRYKIIEKRQSVAFWCNPISGHATLYWYQQILGQGPKLLIQFQNNGVVDDSQLPKDRFSAERLKGVDSTLKIQPAKLEDSAVYLCASSSGVTEAFFGQGTRLTVV.

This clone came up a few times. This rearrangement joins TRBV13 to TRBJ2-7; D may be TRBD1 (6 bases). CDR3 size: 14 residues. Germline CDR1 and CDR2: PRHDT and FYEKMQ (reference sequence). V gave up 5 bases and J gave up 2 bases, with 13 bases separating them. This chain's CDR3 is CASSEDRRAYEQYF. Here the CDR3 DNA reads TGTGCCAGCAGCGAAGACAGGCGAGCCTACGAGCAGTACTTC.

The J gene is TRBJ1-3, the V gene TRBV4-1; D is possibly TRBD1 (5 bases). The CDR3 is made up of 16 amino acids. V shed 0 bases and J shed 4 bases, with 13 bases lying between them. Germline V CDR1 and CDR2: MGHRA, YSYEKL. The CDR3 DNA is TGCGCCAGCAGCCAAGACCCCAGGGCCGGCGGAAACACCATATATTTT. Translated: CASSQDPRAGGNTIYF.

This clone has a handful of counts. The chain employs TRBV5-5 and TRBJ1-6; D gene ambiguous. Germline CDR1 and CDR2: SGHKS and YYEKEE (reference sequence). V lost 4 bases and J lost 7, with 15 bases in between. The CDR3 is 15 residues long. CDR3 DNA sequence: TGTGCCAGCAGCCCAGACTTTTTGAGGAATTCACCCCTCCACTTT. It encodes CASSPDFLRNSPLHF.

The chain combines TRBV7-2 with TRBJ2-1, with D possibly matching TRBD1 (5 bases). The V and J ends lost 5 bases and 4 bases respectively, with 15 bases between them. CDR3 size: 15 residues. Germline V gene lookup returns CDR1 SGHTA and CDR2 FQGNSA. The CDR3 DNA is TGTGCCAGCAGCCCCGGGCAGGGATCGTACAATGAGCAGTTCTTC. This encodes CASSPGQGSYNEQFF.

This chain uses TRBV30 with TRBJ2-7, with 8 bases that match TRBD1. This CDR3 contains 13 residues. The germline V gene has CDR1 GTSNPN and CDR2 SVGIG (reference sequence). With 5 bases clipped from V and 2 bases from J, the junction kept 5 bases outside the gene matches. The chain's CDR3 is CAWRKTGAYEQYF. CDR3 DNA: TGTGCCTGGCGAAAGACAGGGGCCTACGAGCAGTACTTC.

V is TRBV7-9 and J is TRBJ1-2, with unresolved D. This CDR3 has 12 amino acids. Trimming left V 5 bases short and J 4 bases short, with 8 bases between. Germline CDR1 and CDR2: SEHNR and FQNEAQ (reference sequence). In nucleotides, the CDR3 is TGTGCCAGCAGCCGTGAGTCCTATGGCTACACCTTC. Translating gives CASSRESYGYTF.

In DNA form, the CDR3 reads TGCGCCAGCAGTGCAAACAGAGCCTACGAGCAGTACTTC. It translates to CASSANRAYEQYF. The chain carries TRBV10-1 and TRBJ2-7; no firm D call. The germline V gene encodes CDR1 WNHNN and CDR2 SYGVQD (reference sequence). This CDR3 region has 13 residues. V was pared by 4 bases and J by 2 bases, with 9 bases between.

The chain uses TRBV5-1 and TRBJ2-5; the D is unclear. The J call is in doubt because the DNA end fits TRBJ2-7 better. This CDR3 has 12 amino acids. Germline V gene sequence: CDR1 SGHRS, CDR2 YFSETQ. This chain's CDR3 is CASSLDRHEQYF. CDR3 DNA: TGCGCCAGCAGCTTGGATAGACACGAGCAGTACTTC.

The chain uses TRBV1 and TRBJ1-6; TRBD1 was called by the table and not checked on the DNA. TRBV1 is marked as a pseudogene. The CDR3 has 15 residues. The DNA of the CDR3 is TGCACCAGCTACGAGGACAGACCGGATAATTCACCCCTCCACTTT. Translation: CTSYEDRPDNSPLHF.

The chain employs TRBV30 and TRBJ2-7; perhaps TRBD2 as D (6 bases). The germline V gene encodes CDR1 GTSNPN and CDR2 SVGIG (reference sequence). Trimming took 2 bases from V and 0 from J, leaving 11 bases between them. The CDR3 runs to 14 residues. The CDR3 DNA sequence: TGTGCCTGGAGTTTTGCGGGGAGCTCCTACGAGCAGTACTTC. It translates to CAWSFAGSSYEQYF.

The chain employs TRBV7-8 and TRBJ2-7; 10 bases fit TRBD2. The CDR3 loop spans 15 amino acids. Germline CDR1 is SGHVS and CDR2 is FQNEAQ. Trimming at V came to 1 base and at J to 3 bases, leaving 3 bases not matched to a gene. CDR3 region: CASSLGTSGIYEQYF. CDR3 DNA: TGTGCCAGCAGCTTAGGGACTAGCGGAATCTACGAGCAGTACTTC.

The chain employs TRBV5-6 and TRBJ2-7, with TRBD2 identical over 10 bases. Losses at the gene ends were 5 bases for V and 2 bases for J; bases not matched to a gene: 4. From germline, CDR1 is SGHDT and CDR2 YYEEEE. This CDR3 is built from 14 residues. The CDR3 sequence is CASSPLAGAYEQYF. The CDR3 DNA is TGTGCCAGCAGTCCCCTAGCGGGAGCCTACGAGCAGTACTTC.